This T cell receptor (beta chain) derives from a study of cytomegalovirus exposure and HLA in healthy donors. Findings of the study overall: The authors judged a highly shared variant cluster likely a sequencing artifact. What a later analysis reportedly showed was that an Asian-associated ancestry cluster had fewer N-insertions than the 666-donor mean.

Comment on this clone: Its target is unknown.

The primer mix had 60 Vbeta and 13 Jbeta primers. The table came from immunoSEQ multiplex PCR; TCRdb's copy has only in-frame clones and leaves some out. The repertoire includes tens of thousands of clones, roughly three quarters of them detected once, and 7.5% to 9% sits in the top ten. V lost 3 bases to trimming and J lost 4 bases; unmatched junction nucleotides: 5. Germline CDR1 MDHEN, CDR2 SYDVKM. The CDR3 is made up of 15 amino acids. The J gene is TRBJ1-2, the V gene TRBV28; 10 nucleotides line up with TRBD1. Sequencing used PBMCs. This receptor was identified in a woman aged 25 to 45 in good health and CMV-seropositive. The CDR3 loop is CASSLSTGGFYGYTF. The CDR3 bases are TGTGCCAGCAGTTTGTCGACAGGGGGCTTCTATGGCTACACCTTC.